A selection of T cell receptor beta chains follows, all from one sample in a study of cytomegalovirus exposure and HLA in healthy donors. TCRdb's copy holds only in-frame clones and misses some; the assay was immunoSEQ multiplex PCR. The ten top clones account for under 2%, within a sample of 100,000 to 150,000 clones. Source material: PBMCs. These receptors all come from a man aged 18 to 30 in good health and CMV-seronegative. The CDR3 runs from the conserved cysteine through the conserved F or W. A D gene is named only where the DNA matches it firmly.

j_gene: TRBJ1-3; v_gene: TRBV6-5; d_gene: NA; len: 15; CDR3nt: TGTGCCAGCAGTTACTTACAGGGCCAGAGAAACACCATATATTTT; CDR3aa: CASSYLQGQRNTIYF
j_gene: TRBJ1-2; v_gene: TRBV9; d_gene: NA; len: 14; CDR3nt: TGTGCCAGCAGCCCCACCCAGGGCGGCTATGGCTACACCTTC; CDR3aa: CASSPTQGGYGYTF
j_gene: TRBJ2-7; v_gene: TRBV6-5; d_gene: NA; len: 14; CDR3nt: TGTGCCAGCAGTTACACGACAATTTCCTACGAGCAGTACTTC; CDR3aa: CASSYTTISYEQYF
j_gene: TRBJ1-2; v_gene: TRBV5-5; d_gene: TRBD1; len: 16; CDR3nt: TGTGCCAGCAGCTTGGGTTCGGCAGGGGGGAACTATGGCTACACCTTC; CDR3aa: CASSLGSAGGNYGYTF
j_gene: TRBJ1-2; v_gene: TRBV5-6; d_gene: NA; len: 12; CDR3nt: TGTGCCAGCAGCTCCGGGATACGTGGCTGCACCTTC; CDR3aa: CASSSGIRGCTF
j_gene: TRBJ2-7; v_gene: TRBV4-2; d_gene: NA; len: 14; CDR3nt: TGTGCCAGCAGCCAAGATCTGAACATCTACGAGCAGTACTTC; CDR3aa: CASSQDLNIYEQYF
j_gene: TRBJ1-1; v_gene: TRBV19; d_gene: TRBD1; len: 14; CDR3nt: TGTGCCAGTAGGATGACAGGGAAGAACACTGAAGCTTTCTTT; CDR3aa: CASRMTGKNTEAFF
j_gene: TRBJ2-2; v_gene: TRBV19; d_gene: TRBD1; len: 16; CDR3nt: TGTGCCAGTAGTATAGAGAGGGGGCCTTACACCGGGGAGCTGTTTTTT; CDR3aa: CASSIERGPYTGELFF
j_gene: TRBJ2-5; v_gene: TRBV9; d_gene: NA; len: 15; CDR3nt: TGTGCCAGCAGCGGATCGGACAGTTCCGCAGAGACCCAGTACTTC; CDR3aa: CASSGSDSSAETQYF
j_gene: TRBJ2-7; v_gene: TRBV5-1; d_gene: NA; len: 13; CDR3nt: TGCGCCAGCAGCTTGACAGTAACCTACGAGCAGTACTTC; CDR3aa: CASSLTVTYEQYF
j_gene: TRBJ2-3; v_gene: TRBV4-3; d_gene: NA; len: 15; CDR3nt: TGCGCCAGCAGCCAAGATCAGGGCCAGCAGGGCACGCAGTATTTT; CDR3aa: CASSQDQGQQGTQYF
j_gene: TRBJ2-1; v_gene: TRBV14; d_gene: NA; len: 14; CDR3nt: TGTGCCAGCAGCCAACAAGGACTCCTTAATGAGCAGTTCTTC; CDR3aa: CASSQQGLLNEQFF
j_gene: TRBJ1-5; v_gene: TRBV30; d_gene: TRBD1; len: 19; CDR3nt: TGTGCCTGGAGTGTACTTCGGGGACAGAGATTTAATAGCAATCAGCCCCGGCATTTT; CDR3aa: CAWSVLRGQRFNSNQPRHF
j_gene: TRBJ1-1; v_gene: TRBV29-1; d_gene: NA; len: 11; CDR3nt: TGCAGCGTTGACCTGAGCACTGAAGCTTTCTTT; CDR3aa: CSVDLSTEAFF
j_gene: TRBJ2-7; v_gene: TRBV6-5; d_gene: NA; len: 13; CDR3nt: TGTGCCAGCACCCCAACAGGGAACTACGAGCAGTACTTC; CDR3aa: CASTPTGNYEQYF
j_gene: TRBJ2-1; v_gene: TRBV4-3; d_gene: TRBD2; len: 15; CDR3nt: TGCGCCAGCAGCCAAGATTCAGCGGGATACAATGAGCAGTTCTTC; CDR3aa: CASSQDSAGYNEQFF
j_gene: TRBJ1-2; v_gene: TRBV7-2; d_gene: TRBD1; len: 14; CDR3nt: TGTGCCAGCAGCACCACGGGACAGACATATGGCTACACCTTC; CDR3aa: CASSTTGQTYGYTF
j_gene: TRBJ2-7; v_gene: TRBV7-9; d_gene: NA; len: 15; CDR3nt: TGTGCCAGCAGCCCTAGTCCCCAGGGTATCTTCGAGCAGTACTTC; CDR3aa: CASSPSPQGIFEQYF
j_gene: TRBJ1-2; v_gene: TRBV6-5; d_gene: NA; len: 13; CDR3nt: TGTGCCAGCCATCCCGCTCACAGGGTAGGCTACACCTTC; CDR3aa: CASHPAHRVGYTF
j_gene: TRBJ2-2; v_gene: TRBV30; d_gene: TRBD1; len: 15; CDR3nt: TGTGCCTGGAGCCACCTGGGACAGGGAACCGGGGAGCTGTTTTTT; CDR3aa: CAWSHLGQGTGELFF
j_gene: TRBJ1-2; v_gene: TRBV5-4; d_gene: NA; len: 15; CDR3nt: TGTGCCAGCAGCTTGGCCGGGACACCTAACTATGGCTACACCTTC; CDR3aa: CASSLAGTPNYGYTF
j_gene: TRBJ1-2; v_gene: TRBV29-1; d_gene: NA; len: 14; CDR3nt: TGCAGCGTTGAAGCGTCTCCGGACAGCGATGGCTACACCTTC; CDR3aa: CSVEASPDSDGYTF
j_gene: TRBJ2-7; v_gene: TRBV10-2; d_gene: TRBD1; len: 14; CDR3nt: TGCGCCAGCAGGTCGGGACAGGGGGCAGGTGAGCAGTACTTC; CDR3aa: CASRSGQGAGEQYF
j_gene: TRBJ1-1; v_gene: TRBV30; d_gene: TRBD1; len: 13; CDR3nt: TGTGCCTGGGGTCGGACAGGGATGACTGAAGCTTTCTTT; CDR3aa: CAWGRTGMTEAFF
j_gene: TRBJ1-1; v_gene: TRBV27; d_gene: NA; len: 12; CDR3nt: TGTGCCAGCAGTTTGGGGCAGGGTGAAGCTTTCTTT; CDR3aa: CASSLGQGEAFF
j_gene: TRBJ2-1; v_gene: TRBV5-6; d_gene: TRBD2; len: 14; CDR3nt: TGTGCCAGCAGCCCCACGACTAGCATCAATGAGCAGTTCTTC; CDR3aa: CASSPTTSINEQFF
j_gene: TRBJ2-3; v_gene: TRBV19; d_gene: TRBD2; len: 16; CDR3nt: TGTGCCAGTAGTCACCGGACTAGCGGGAGAGAAGATACGCAGTATTTT; CDR3aa: CASSHRTSGREDTQYF